Sequencing of this T cell receptor beta chain was carried out in a study of shared clonotypes between healthy human individuals. General study results and limits: It was the non-shared clonotypes that had lower generation probabilities than clonotypes shared by all four donors.

Sorted subsets were amplified in replicate PCRs using 200 ng DNA, approximately 30,000 T cell genomes. The repertoire was sequenced with immunoSEQ multiplex PCR; TCRdb's copy has only in-frame clones and lacks some. Of roughly 2,000,000 clones in the sample, around 96% are singletons; the top ten hold 1.2%. Germline V gene sequence: CDR1 SGHKS, CDR2 YYEKEE (reference sequence). The J segment lost 7 bases and the V segment lost 3 bases, leaving 15 bases of the junction unmatched. CDR3 size: 16 residues. As for this clone: Its antigen is unidentified.

Positively selected for CCR7, the CD45RO-negative cells used as naive CD8 cells excluded terminally differentiated effector memory CD45RA+ cells. Every donor, a Caucasian adult, lived in Nashville, Tennessee. The sample consisted of naive CD8+ T cells sorted from blood. The chain carries TRBV5-5 and TRBJ2-7; the match to TRBD2 covers 8 bases. The origin of this receptor is a man younger than 35 in good health. CDR3 loop: CASSSHPGRVRREQYF. For the CDR3, the DNA is TGTGCCAGCAGCTCGCACCCCGGGAGGGTTAGGCGGGAGCAGTACTTC.